The 25 T cell receptor beta chains below were found in one sample sequenced in a study of shared clonotypes between healthy human individuals. Generated by immunoSEQ multiplex PCR, the TCRdb table keeps only in-frame clones and is missing some. The sample holds some 2,400,000 clones; 90% to 97% are singletons and the top ten take about 0.13%. What was sequenced was naive CD4+ T cells sorted from blood. The subset denotes: CD45RA+ positively selected. These receptors were taken from a man younger than 30 in good health.

The chain joins TRBV7-2 to TRBJ2-4, with D possibly being TRBD2 (6 bases). The CDR3 covers 15 residues. The germline V and J ends were trimmed by 5 bases and 0 bases, with 11 bases remaining between them. Germline CDR1 is SGHTA and CDR2 is FQGNSA. CDR3 loop: CASSARETAKNIQYF. CDR3 bases: TGTGCCAGCAGCGCCCGGGAGACAGCCAAAAACATTCAGTACTTC.

CDR3 nucleotide sequence: TGTGCCAGCAGTGGTTCTTCACCCCTCCACTTT. Its protein is CASSGSSPLHF. The chain has TRBV2 and TRBJ1-6; D is uncertain. The length of the CDR3 is 11 residues. Germline V gene data show CDR1 as SNHLY and CDR2 as FYNNEI. V shed 4 bases and J shed 9 bases, with 4 bases lying between them.

This chain connects TRBV6-1 to TRBJ1-1, with D possibly matching TRBD1 (6 bases). The CDR3 covers 13 residues. Germline CDR1 MNHNS, CDR2 SASEGT. V lost 7 bases and J 12 bases, leaving 21 bases between the germline ends. The CDR3 nucleotides read TGTGCCAGCACCACCGACAGGATATCCGCAACTTTCTTT. It yields the protein CASTTDRISATFF.

Comments on this clone: Within the sample, other DNA sequences also encode this same CDR3. The CDR3 is CASSPGLTYEQYF. CDR3 DNA: TGTGCCAGCTCACCGGGACTGACTTACGAGCAGTACTTC. The chain links TRBV18 to TRBJ2-7; D possibly corresponds to TRBD2 (6 bases). CDR1 and CDR2 (germline): KGHSH, LQKENI. The CDR3 consists of 13 residues. Trimming removed 3 bases from V and 4 bases from J, with 10 bases in between.

For this clone: The junction differs from germline at one of its ends, possibly a read error. The V call is TRBV11-2, the J call TRBJ1-1; D is possibly TRBD1 (6 bases). CDR1 is SGHAT, CDR2 FQNNGV, per germline. The CDR3 is 15 amino acids. The CDR3 nucleotides are TGTGCCAGCAGCTTTATACAGGGCCCGAACGCTGAAGCTTTCTTT. As protein: CASSFIQGPNAEAFF. Full variable domain (rest looked up from reference TRBV11-2 and TRBJ1-1): EAGVAQSPRYKIIEKRQSVAFWCNPISGHATLYWYQQILGQGPKLLIQFQNNGVVDDSQLPKDRFSAERLKGVDSTLKIQPAKLEDSAVYLCASSFIQGPNAEAFFGQGTRLTVV.

J is TRBJ1-6 and V is TRBV7-2, with no clear D. The V and J ends lost 4 bases and 3 bases respectively, with 10 bases between them. Germline V gene lookup returns CDR1 SGHTA and CDR2 FQGNSA. This CDR3 contains 15 residues. The CDR3 coding sequence is TGTGCCAGCAGCTCTTACGACATCTATAATTCACCCCTCCACTTT. This translates into CASSSYDIYNSPLHF.

The chain recombines TRBV10-1 with TRBJ2-5, with D unclear. Trimming cost V 0 bases and J 8 bases, with 16 bases left between them. The CDR3 length is 15 residues. CDR1 is WNHNN and CDR2 is SYGVQD in the germline V gene (reference sequence). The chain's CDR3 is CASSESEGAWETQYF. CDR3 nucleotides: TGCGCCAGCAGTGAGTCTGAAGGAGCATGGGAAACCCAGTACTTC.

J is TRBJ2-5 and V is TRBV10-3, with 7 bases fitting TRBD1. The CDR3 is made up of 15 amino acids. The trim removed 2 bases at V and 5 bases at J, leaving 8 bases unmatched. Germline V gives CDR1 ENHRY, CDR2 SYGVKD. The CDR3 region is CAISERAGGRETQYF. As DNA, the CDR3 is TGTGCCATCAGTGAGCGGGCAGGGGGAAGGGAGACCCAGTACTTC.

DNA of the CDR3: TGTGCCAGCTCACCGGACAGGGGGCATGGCTACACCTTC. It codes for CASSPDRGHGYTF. The chain has TRBV18 and TRBJ1-2, with 11 bases fitting TRBD1. Trimming at V came to 3 bases and at J to 6 bases, leaving 0 bases not matched to a gene. The CDR3 length is 13 residues. The germline gives CDR1 KGHSH, CDR2 LQKENI.

The J gene is TRBJ1-2, the V gene TRBV5-1; the match to TRBD1 covers 7 bases. The CDR3 length is 15 residues. Losses at the gene ends were 0 bases for V and 7 bases for J; bases not matched to a gene: 9. CDR1 and CDR2 (germline): SGHRS, YFSETQ. The CDR3 is CASSLAGEGALGYTF. The CDR3 DNA reads TGCGCCAGCAGCTTGGCCGGGGAGGGGGCGCTTGGCTACACCTTC.

The chain uses TRBV25-1 and TRBJ1-4; unclear D gene. The CDR3 length is 15 residues. Germline V gives CDR1 MGHDK, CDR2 SYGVNS. V lost 4 bases to trimming and J lost 3 bases, with 12 bases between them. DNA for the CDR3: TGTGCCAGCAGTGGGATGGGGAGGGCTAATGAAAAACTGTTTTTT. Its protein is CASSGMGRANEKLFF.

This rearrangement joins TRBV25-1 to TRBJ1-4; 9 nucleotides agree with TRBD1. This CDR3 has 17 amino acids. J was trimmed by 1 base and V by 8 bases; bases with no gene match: 11. In germline, CDR1 is MGHDK, CDR2 SYGVNS. In nucleotides, the CDR3 is TGTGCCAGCGCAAACAGGGGGCCTGTCGGAACTAATGAAAAACTGTTTTTT. Protein sequence: CASANRGPVGTNEKLFF.

Details on this clone: Other DNA sequences in this sample translate to the same CDR3. The chain is built from TRBV27 and TRBJ1-1, with 7 bases lining up with TRBD1. The CDR3 is made up of 13 amino acids. Germline V gene lookup returns CDR1 MNHEY and CDR2 SMNVEV (reference sequence). V shed 6 bases and J 1 base; nucleotides not matched to a gene: 2. For the CDR3, the DNA is TGTGCCAGCAGACGGACAGGGAACACTGAAGCTTTCTTT. Its translation: CASRRTGNTEAFF.

A word on this clone: Other DNA sequences of this sample code for an identical CDR3. The chain is built from TRBV5-1 and TRBJ2-1; perhaps TRBD2 as D (6 bases). The CDR3 sequence is 15 residues long. V lost 3 bases and J 1 base, leaving 11 bases between the germline ends. Germline CDR1 SGHRS, CDR2 YFSETQ. CDR3 sequence reads: CASSSTGDSYNEQFF. The CDR3 DNA follows: TGCGCCAGCAGCTCGACGGGAGATTCCTACAATGAGCAGTTCTTC. Based on the CDR3 plus reference TRBV5-1 and TRBJ2-1, the full variable domain is KAGVTQTPRYLIKTRGQQVTLSCSPISGHRSVSWYQQTPGQGLQFLFEYFSETQRNKGNFPGRFSGRQFSNSRSEMNVSTLELGDSALYLCASSSTGDSYNEQFFGPGTRLTVL.

This clone showed up just a few times. Other DNA sequences from this sample encode an identical CDR3 as well. V and J are TRBV19 and TRBJ2-7, with D tentatively TRBD1 (5 bases). Trimming removed 1 base from V and 3 bases from J, with 7 bases in between. The CDR3 has 13 amino acids. The V gene's germline CDR1 is LNHDA and CDR2 SQIVND (reference sequence). This CDR3 is CASSIGRGYEQYF. In DNA form, the CDR3 reads TGTGCCAGTAGTATAGGTAGGGGCTACGAGCAGTACTTC.

About this clone itself: This CDR3 is also generated by other DNA sequences in the sample. The chain has TRBV18 and TRBJ1-3, with a tentative D call TRBD1 (6 bases). Trimming took off 0 bases at V and 3 bases at J, with 9 bases between the two ends. Looked up from germline, CDR1 is KGHSH and CDR2 is LQKENI. This CDR3 comprises 15 residues. The CDR3 region has the DNA TGTGCCAGCTCACCACCGGCGGACAGTGGAAACACCATATATTTT. This translates into CASSPPADSGNTIYF.

The chain uses TRBV2 and TRBJ1-1; no reliable D call. The V end was cut by 3 bases, the J end by 4 bases, with 3 bases between. The CDR3 has 11 residues. Germline CDR1 reads SNHLY; CDR2 reads FYNNEI. The CDR3 nucleotides are TGTGCCAGCAGTGAGTTCACTGAAGCTTTCTTT. Translated, it gives CASSEFTEAFF.

The V and J genes are TRBV30 and TRBJ1-1; 10 bases map to TRBD1. CDR1 is GTSNPN and CDR2 is SVGIG in the germline V gene (reference sequence). This CDR3 region has 13 residues. J gave up 5 bases and V 7 bases, and 7 bases lay outside the gene matches. CDR3 DNA: TGTGCCTTGAGCCGGGACAGGGGAACTGAAGCTTTCTTT. Protein: CALSRDRGTEAFF.

This rearrangement joins TRBV19 to TRBJ2-5; D ambiguous. V was pared by 8 bases and J by 3 bases, with 13 bases between. The germline V gene encodes CDR1 LNHDA and CDR2 SQIVND (reference sequence). This CDR3 is 13 amino acids long. CDR3 amino acids: CASSDVGKETQYF. The CDR3, as DNA: TGTGCCAGTTCCGACGTAGGTAAAGAGACCCAGTACTTC.

V and J are TRBV6-6 and TRBJ2-3; 7 nucleotides match TRBD1. The CDR3 covers 15 residues. Germline V gene lookup returns CDR1 MNHNY and CDR2 SVGAGI (reference sequence). V was pared by 5 bases and J by 2 bases, with 7 bases of the junction left unmatched. CDR3 DNA sequence: TGTGCCAGCAGTCCCTGGGACAGTAACACAGATACGCAGTATTTT. Translation: CASSPWDSNTDTQYF.

This chain links TRBV5-4 with TRBJ2-5; a possible D gene is TRBD1 (5 bases). Germline V lookup: CDR1 SGHNT, CDR2 YYREEE (reference sequence). The CDR3 extends over 14 amino acids. Trimming removed 1 base at V and 3 bases at J, with 10 bases between. CDR3 in DNA: TGTGCCAGCAGCTTGACCAGGGATAAAGAGACCCAGTACTTC. This sequence encodes CASSLTRDKETQYF.

The chain combines TRBV12-5 with TRBJ2-3; the match to TRBD1 covers 7 bases. The V and J ends lost 1 base and 0 bases, in that order; junction bases with no gene match: 4. Germline loops: CDR1 LGHNT, CDR2 FRNRAP. The CDR3 runs 16 residues. For the CDR3, the DNA is TGTGCTAGTGGTTTGGGATCAGGGGGAAGCACAGATACGCAGTATTTT. Translated: CASGLGSGGSTDTQYF.

The chain couples TRBV30 to TRBJ2-2; D remains ambiguous. Germline V CDR1 and CDR2: GTSNPN, SVGIG (reference sequence). This CDR3 is built from 13 residues. V was cut by 1 base and J by 5 bases, with 8 bases left in between. CDR3 loop: CAWSGQVTGELFF. CDR3 nucleotide sequence: TGTGCCTGGAGTGGTCAGGTAACCGGGGAGCTGTTTTTT.

As to this clone: This sample includes further DNA sequences coding for the same CDR3. J is TRBJ2-1 and V is TRBV5-4, with D perhaps given as TRBD1 or TRBD2 (6 bases each). Trimming took off 4 bases at V and 0 bases at J, with 11 bases between the two ends. Looked up from germline, CDR1 is SGHNT and CDR2 is YYREEE (reference sequence). This CDR3 is built from 15 residues. Here the CDR3 DNA reads TGTGCCAGCAGCCTCGAGGGGGGCTCCTACAATGAGCAGTTCTTC. Translation gives CASSLEGGSYNEQFF.

The chain uses TRBV5-1 and TRBJ2-3; D may be TRBD1 or TRBD2 (6 bases each). Trimming removed 4 bases from V and 0 bases from J, with 15 bases in between. Germline CDR1 reads SGHRS; CDR2 reads YFSETQ. The CDR3 totals 16 residues. This CDR3 is CASSPGGTTSTDTQYF. The CDR3 DNA reads as TGCGCCAGCAGCCCCGGCGGGACAACTAGCACAGATACGCAGTATTTT.